The clone carrying this T cell receptor (beta chain) was recorded a few times. The antigen is not known. This sample was taken from a study of Graves' ophthalmopathy and Graves' hyperthyroidism. Germline assignment: CDR1 LGHNT and CDR2 FRNRAP. There are 14 residues in the CDR3. V shed 7 bases and J shed 6 bases, with 15 bases lying between them. Amplified TCR beta CDR3 regions were obtained using RNA transcripts as template. HTBI primers were used in a first-round RT-PCR, which preceded a second-round multiplex PCR. TCRdb fed the multiplex PCR reads into MiXCR, producing one record per CDR3 protein. There are around 1,200,000 distinct CDR3 sequences in the sample; less than 45% occur only once, and 11% lies in the top ten. Clinicians made diagnoses from clinical symptoms, serum thyroxine, TRAb, thyroid ultrasound and orbital computed tomography. Study results and limitations: Blood also carried most expanded thyroid clonotypes exceeding 0.001 frequency.

Source material: peripheral blood or thyroid tissue (not recorded which). The chain has TRBV12-5 and TRBJ2-2; the D gene is possibly TRBD1 (6 bases). The clonotype originates from an adult man with Graves' hyperthyroidism. In DNA form, the CDR3 reads TGTGCTAGTGCCCTGGGGACATCGGCCGGGGAGCTGTTTTTT. It codes for CASALGTSAGELFF.